The clone carrying this T cell receptor beta chain was picked up a small number of times. As yet, its antigen is unknown. For the second PCR, which ran for roughly 7 to 11 cycles, a sample-barcoded 5' primer and a J-beta primer mix were used. TCRdb reprocessed the 5' RACE reads via MiXCR and lists one record per CDR3 protein. This sample has 780,000 or so distinct CDR3 sequences, with approximately 25% found just once. The record originates from a study of blood T cells in healthy people across ages. Study-wide points: PBMCs left unsorted prevented a conclusive naive versus antigen-experienced comparison.

J lost 0 bases, V lost 3 bases, and 6 bases had no gene match. Germline V gives CDR1 SGHVS, CDR2 FQNEAQ. This CDR3 has 16 amino acids. The sample providers were healthy Caucasian people from Russia, aged about 6 to 90. The same sample was also studied in work on T cells of mothers and their children. In that study: Mothers yielded over 9 million CDR3 reads, children several million each. There was no detection of any persistent microchimeric T cell clones.

Sequenced: blood. The V call is TRBV7-8, the J call TRBJ2-7, with 9 bases that match TRBD2. The sequence came from a boy aged 10-17 years in good health. In DNA form, the CDR3 reads TGTGCCAGCAGCTTCTTCCTTAGCGGGGGCTCCTACGAGCAGTACTTC. Translated, it gives CASSFFLSGGSYEQYF.